The 8 T cell receptor beta chains given below trace back to one sample, sequenced in a study of CD8 T cells in ankylosing spondylitis. TCRdb reprocessed the 5' RACE reads via MiXCR and lists one record per CDR3 protein. The repertoire consists of 150,000 to 200,000 distinct CDR3 sequences, with over 15% occurring once and the leading ten covering about 4.3%. The source material was blood, either unsorted or a sorted T cell fraction (not recorded which). These receptors originate from a male donor aged 5-30 years with ankylosing spondylitis or in good health (not recorded which).

This clonotype was detected many times. V usage is TRBV15 and J usage is TRBJ2-5; 7 nucleotides agree with TRBD2. After removal of 1 base from V and 0 bases from J, the junction contained 5 bases not matched to a gene. Looked up from germline, CDR1 is LNHNV and CDR2 is YYDKDF (reference sequence). The CDR3 is 16 residues long. The CDR3, as DNA: TGTGCCACCAGCAGAGGGGCCGGGAGGCACCAAGAGACCCAGTACTTC. Translating it yields CATSRGAGRHQETQYF.

The CDR3 DNA sequence: TGTGCCAGCTCGTCGGGACCGTTCTCTGGAAACACCATATATTTT. Residues: CASSSGPFSGNTIYF. The J gene is TRBJ1-3, the V gene TRBV18, with D possibly being TRBD1 (5 bases). The CDR3 contains 15 residues. The V end was cut by 6 bases, the J end by 0 bases, with 12 bases between. Looked up from germline, CDR1 is KGHSH and CDR2 is LQKENI.

The chain links TRBV7-9 to TRBJ2-1; a possible D gene is TRBD2 (6 bases). Germline CDR1 SEHNR, CDR2 FQNEAQ (reference sequence). The CDR3 spans 15 residues. V dropped 3 bases and J dropped 6 bases, with 15 bases sitting between them. CDR3 sequence (DNA): TGTGCCAGCAGCTTGCCCGGGACTCATCTCAATGAGCAGTTCTTC. It encodes CASSLPGTHLNEQFF.

This clonotype appeared many times. V usage is TRBV6-1 and J usage is TRBJ2-5; D gene ambiguous. Per germline, CDR1 MNHNS and CDR2 SASEGT. V gave up 7 bases and J gave up 7 bases, with 7 bases separating them. This CDR3 has 10 amino acids. The CDR3 sequence: CASTLGTQYF. The CDR3 region has the DNA TGTGCCAGCACTTTAGGGACCCAGTACTTC.

This clonotype was recorded at least ten times. This rearrangement joins TRBV10-3 to TRBJ2-7, with 7 bases identical to TRBD2. CDR1 ENHRY and CDR2 SYGVKD come from the germline V gene. This CDR3 has 14 amino acids. V was pared by 4 bases and J by 2 bases, with 5 bases of the junction left unmatched. The CDR3 DNA reads as TGTGCCATCAGTGGCCGGGACTATCCCTACGAGCAGTACTTC. Its translation is CAISGRDYPYEQYF.

The table lists this clonotype with many counts. The rearrangement links TRBV3-1 to TRBJ2-6; the D call may be TRBD1 or TRBD2 (5 bases each). Per the germline V gene, CDR1 is LGHDT and CDR2 is YNNKEL (reference sequence). The CDR3 is made up of 16 amino acids. Trimming removed 0 bases from V and 1 base from J, with 7 bases in between. The CDR3 loop is CASSQERGSGANVLTF. The CDR3 nucleotides are TGTGCCAGCAGCCAAGAGAGGGGTTCTGGGGCCAACGTCCTGACTTTC.

This clonotype has at least ten counts. The chain combines TRBV4-3 with TRBJ2-4; D might be TRBD1 or TRBD2, each matching 5 bases. This CDR3 comprises 14 residues. Per germline, CDR1 LGHNA and CDR2 YSLEER. Trimming cost V 4 bases and J 5 bases, with 12 bases left between them. The DNA of the CDR3 is TGCGCCAGCAGCCCAGGACTGGGGGAAAACATTCAGTACTTC. This codes for CASSPGLGENIQYF.

This clonotype occurred many times. The J gene is TRBJ2-1, the V gene TRBV5-1, with D possibly being TRBD1 (5 bases). Germline CDR1 is SGHRS and CDR2 is YFSETQ. Trimming removed 4 bases at V and 1 base at J, with 9 bases between. CDR3 length equals 14 residues. CDR3 DNA sequence: TGCGCCAGCAGCAATCCAGGGTCCTACAATGAGCAGTTCTTC. It yields the protein CASSNPGSYNEQFF.